A selection of T cell receptor beta chains follows, all from one sample in a study of blood T cells in healthy people across ages. TCRdb used MiXCR to reprocess the 5' RACE reads, holding one entry per CDR3 protein. This sample yields hundreds of thousands of distinct CDR3 sequences, of which more than 55% are seen a single time; roughly 24% belongs to the top ten. The sample comprised blood. All receptors come from a middle-aged man in good health. The CDR3 runs from the conserved cysteine through the conserved F or W. Fields, in order: D gene, V gene, clone size, J gene, CDR3 DNA, CDR3 protein. D genes are given only for firm matches. Clone size appears in some rows only: once, few, many, or a class for an expanded clone.

TRBD2	TRBV29-1	NA	TRBJ2-7	TGCAGCGTTTCACTAGCAGCGGGAGAGCAGTACTTC	CSVSLAAGEQYF
NA	TRBV6-1	NA	TRBJ2-7	TGTGCCAGCAGTCCAATGGAGGGGCAGTCCTACGAGCTGTACTTC	CASSPMEGQSYELYF
NA	TRBV28	few	TRBJ2-7	TGTGCCAGCACGGAGGTGCAGTACTTC	CASTEVQYF
TRBD2	TRBV9	NA	TRBJ2-7	TGTGCCAGCAGCGTAGAGGCCGGTACTAGCGCGTTTGGGGCGTACGAGCAGTACTTC	CASSVEAGTSAFGAYEQYF
NA	TRBV12-3/TRBV12-4	NA	TRBJ1-2	TGTGCCAGCAGAGTCGGGGGCAACTATGGCTACACCTTC	CASRVGGNYGYTF
NA	TRBV5-1	NA	TRBJ2-3	TGCGCCAGCAGCCCTGGACAGACTCCAGATACGCAGTATTTT	CASSPGQTPDTQYF
NA	TRBV7-6	NA	TRBJ2-7	TGTGCCAGCAGCTTAATGGCGTCAGGGGGGACCTACGAGCAGTACTTC	CASSLMASGGTYEQYF
NA	TRBV20-1	NA	TRBJ1-4	TGCAGTGCTGTAACGCCGACCAGGAATGAAAAACTGTTTTTT	CSAVTPTRNEKLFF
NA	TRBV28	NA	TRBJ2-7	TGTGCCAGCAGTTTATTTCTCTCCCGGAGTAGCGACTACGAGCAGTACTTC	CASSLFLSRSSDYEQYF
TRBD1	TRBV29-1	NA	TRBJ2-6	TGCAGCGTCCCCGGGACAGGGATCTCTGGGGCCAACGTCCTGACTTTC	CSVPGTGISGANVLTF
TRBD2	TRBV9	NA	TRBJ2-1	TGTGCCAGCAGCGTCTCTGGGACTAAAACCAATGAGCAGTTCTTC	CASSVSGTKTNEQFF
NA	TRBV2	NA	TRBJ2-4	TGTGCCAGCAGTGCCGACCTACTAGCCAAAAACATTCAGTACTTC	CASSADLLAKNIQYF
NA	TRBV7-8	few	TRBJ2-3	TGTGCCAGCAGCCCCATCGAGGCCACAGCATATACGCAGTATTTT	CASSPIEATAYTQYF
NA	TRBV6-1	NA	TRBJ2-3	TGTGCCAGCAGCCCGTCCCGACAGGTTGTTTTGAGCACAGATACGCAGTATTTT	CASSPSRQVVLSTDTQYF
NA	TRBV28	NA	TRBJ2-7	TGTGCCAGTCCCCCCGGGAGGACAGGGACTCTCGAGCAGTACTTC	CASPPGRTGTLEQYF
TRBD1	TRBV20-1	NA	TRBJ1-1	TGCAGTGCTAGAGACGAGACAGGGTTCGCTGAAGCTTTCTTT	CSARDETGFAEAFF
NA	TRBV29-1	few	TRBJ2-7	TGCAGCGTTGAAAGCGGGGCGAGACAGGGGTTCGAGCAGTACTTC	CSVESGARQGFEQYF
NA	TRBV28	many	TRBJ2-5	TGTGCCAGCAGCCTAAACGGGGAGACCCAGTACTTC	CASSLNGETQYF
TRBD2	TRBV7-6	NA	TRBJ2-7	TGTGCCAGCAGCTTAGGGCTAGCGGGACGTCCCTACGAGCAGTACTTC	CASSLGLAGRPYEQYF
NA	TRBV5-1	NA	TRBJ2-1	TGCGCCAGCAGCCCGGGACTGGAACGCTACAATGAGCAGTTCTTC	CASSPGLERYNEQFF
TRBD2	TRBV6-2/TRBV6-3	NA	TRBJ2-1	TGTGCCAGCAGGAAACTGCTAGCGGGAGTCTACAATGAGCAGTTCTTC	CASRKLLAGVYNEQFF
TRBD2	TRBV27	NA	TRBJ2-5	TGTGCCAGCAGTTTACAGACTAGCGGTCCGTTTGCCCAGTACTTC	CASSLQTSGPFAQYF
NA	TRBV6-2/TRBV6-3	NA	TRBJ2-1	TGTGCCAGCAGGACACAGGGTCGACGGCAGTTCTTC	CASRTQGRRQFF
TRBD2	TRBV29-1	NA	TRBJ2-7	TGCAGCGTTGACGGACTAGCGGGAGGCTATCCCGACGAGCAGTACTTC	CSVDGLAGGYPDEQYF
NA	TRBV6-5	NA	TRBJ2-7	TGTGCCAGCAGCCGACAGTCGAGCTCCTACAATGAGCAGTACTTC	CASSRQSSSYNEQYF
TRBD2	TRBV3-1	NA	TRBJ2-7	TGTGCCAGCAGCCAAGAGAGCGGGATCACCTACGAGCAGTACTTC	CASSQESGITYEQYF
NA	TRBV7-3	NA	TRBJ2-1	TGTGCCAGCAGCCCGGTAGCCAGTCTTCAATACAATGAGCAGTTCTTC	CASSPVASLQYNEQFF
TRBD2	TRBV9	NA	TRBJ2-5	TGTGCCAGCAGCGAGAGACTAGCGGGAGAGGTAGAGGCCCAGTACTTC	CASSERLAGEVEAQYF
NA	TRBV12-3/TRBV12-4	NA	TRBJ1-2	TGTGCCAGCAGTTTAGCGCTACAGGGTGGTGGCTACACCTTC	CASSLALQGGGYTF
NA	TRBV6-5	NA	TRBJ2-4	TGTGCCAGCAGTCCAGGGCTGGTCAAAAACATTCAGTACTTC	CASSPGLVKNIQYF
NA	TRBV6-5	NA	TRBJ2-7	TGTGCCAGCAGCAGGGACCCCTACAATGAGCAGTACTTC	CASSRDPYNEQYF
NA	TRBV5-6	NA	TRBJ2-3	TGTGCCAGCAGCCAGACAGGCTACACAGATACGCAGTATTTT	CASSQTGYTDTQYF
NA	TRBV6-5	few	TRBJ1-1	TGTGCCAGCAGTGGGCCCCGGGTTTTGAAAGCTTTCTTT	CASSGPRVLKAFF
NA	TRBV20-1	NA	TRBJ2-5	TGCAGTGCCCTGGGGCGGGGTGGGCACAATGAGCAGTACTTC	CSALGRGGHNEQYF
NA	TRBV10-3	NA	TRBJ2-5	TGTGCCATCGCGGGTGGAGAGACCCAGTACTTC	CAIAGGETQYF
NA	TRBV2	few	TRBJ2-3	TGTGCCAGCAGAGGGACGGTAGATACGCAGTATTTT	CASRGTVDTQYF
NA	TRBV20-1	few	TRBJ1-1	TGCAGTGCCTCTCCGACAGTACACAACACTGAAGCTTTCTTT	CSASPTVHNTEAFF
NA	TRBV6-2/TRBV6-3	NA	TRBJ1-2	TGTGCCAGCAGACGACCGTTCCGGGAAGGGCCTAACTATGGCTACACCTTC	CASRRPFREGPNYGYTF
TRBD1	TRBV25-1	NA	TRBJ1-5	TGTGCCAGCAGTGCCAGGGGGGGGACCAATCAGCCCCAGCATTTT	CASSARGGTNQPQHF
NA	TRBV12-3/TRBV12-4	NA	TRBJ2-1	TGTGCCAGCAGTTTTCCAGGGGGGTACAATGAGCAGTTCTTC	CASSFPGGYNEQFF
TRBD1	TRBV24-1	NA	TRBJ2-1	TGTGCCACCAGTGATCGGACAGGGTTGTACAATGAGCAGTTCTTC	CATSDRTGLYNEQFF
NA	TRBV2	NA	TRBJ2-3	TGTGCCACTAGGGTCGGCGCGGGCGTCACAGATACGCAGTATTTT	CATRVGAGVTDTQYF
NA	TRBV28	NA	TRBJ2-7	TGTGCCAGCAGATTATTCTACGAGCAGTACTTC	CASRLFYEQYF
NA	TRBV20-1	few	TRBJ1-5	TGCAGTGCTCGACTATCAGACCAGAGCAATCAGCCCCAGCATTTT	CSARLSDQSNQPQHF